Listed below are T cell receptor beta chains from one sample, sequenced in a study of cytomegalovirus exposure and HLA in healthy donors. Profiling relied on immunoSEQ multiplex PCR, and the TCRdb table lists in-frame clones only, not all of them. The sample includes 95,000 to 150,000 clones, around 73% of them seen just once. Input material: PBMCs. These receptors were taken from a woman in her 40s in good health and CMV-seropositive. The CDR3 runs from the conserved cysteine through the conserved F or W. A D gene is named only where the DNA matches it firmly. Where a row states a size, it is once, few, many or the class of an expanded clone; other rows omit it.

D gene,V gene,J gene,clone size,CDR3 length,CDR3 protein,CDR3 DNA
.,TRBV5-6,TRBJ1-2,.,13,CASSLGGGYGYTF,TGTGCCAGCAGCTTGGGAGGGGGCTATGGCTACACCTTC
.,TRBV19,TRBJ2-7,few,12,CASSNTGYEQYF,TGTGCCAGTAGTAACACAGGCTACGAGCAGTACTTC
.,TRBV13,TRBJ2-2,.,15,CASSRTVANTGELFF,TGTGCCAGCAGCCGGACAGTCGCGAACACCGGGGAGCTGTTTTTT
.,TRBV9,TRBJ1-1,.,13,CASGQGMNTEAFF,TGTGCCAGCGGTCAGGGGATGAACACTGAAGCTTTCTTT
.,TRBV6-6,TRBJ2-3,.,11,CASSYADTQYF,TGTGCCAGCAGTTACGCGGATACGCAGTATTTT
TRBD1,TRBV5-4,TRBJ1-6,.,18,CASSLEAFPGTGMAPLHF,TGTGCCAGCAGCTTGGAGGCATTTCCCGGGACAGGCATGGCACCCCTCCACTTT
.,TRBV4-2,TRBJ1-1,once,14,CASTVAGTNTEAFF,TGTGCCAGCACCGTAGCGGGCACGAACACTGAAGCTTTCTTT
.,TRBV5-1,TRBJ2-1,.,16,CASSLEGQISYNEQFF,TGCGCCAGCAGCCTGGAGGGACAGATCTCCTACAATGAGCAGTTCTTC
.,TRBV2,TRBJ2-1,.,12,CASTDPGTEQFF,TGTGCCAGCACCGATCCGGGAACTGAGCAGTTCTTC
.,TRBV4-1,TRBJ2-2,.,15,CASSLIGIRGWELFF,TGCGCCAGCAGCCTGATCGGCATCCGCGGGTGGGAGCTGTTTTTT
.,TRBV9,TRBJ1-1,.,11,CASSAGDEAFF,TGTGCCAGCAGCGCGGGGGATGAAGCTTTCTTT
TRBD1,TRBV29-1,TRBJ1-2,.,12,CSVGTGGGGYTF,TGCAGCGTTGGGACAGGGGGCGGCGGCTACACCTTC
TRBD2,TRBV4-1,TRBJ2-3,.,16,CASSPLRTSGTDTQYF,TGCGCCAGCAGCCCTCTCCGGACTAGCGGCACAGATACGCAGTATTTT
.,TRBV7-9,TRBJ1-3,few,16,CASTWSSTNSGNTIYF,TGTGCCAGCACCTGGAGTTCCACCAACTCTGGAAACACCATATATTTT
TRBD2,TRBV7-2,TRBJ2-3,.,15,CASSLSEGRGNTQYF,TGTGCCAGCAGCTTATCTGAGGGGCGGGGGAATACGCAGTATTTT
TRBD1,TRBV6-5,TRBJ1-5,.,14,CASSQTGVAQPQHF,TGTGCCAGCAGCCAGACAGGGGTGGCTCAGCCCCAGCATTTT
.,TRBV11-2,TRBJ2-1,few,14,CASSFTPSYNEQFF,TGTGCCAGCAGCTTTACACCCTCCTACAATGAGCAGTTCTTC
.,TRBV4-3,TRBJ1-4,.,14,CASSQGHRNEKLFF,TGCGCCAGCAGCCAAGGACATCGTAATGAAAAACTGTTTTTT
TRBD1,TRBV7-9,TRBJ2-7,few,19,CASSSKWGDRGPFSYEQYF,TGTGCCAGCAGCTCCAAGTGGGGGGACAGGGGTCCTTTTTCTTACGAGCAGTACTTC
.,TRBV5-4,TRBJ2-5,.,13,CASSPVSQETQYF,TGTGCCAGCAGCCCGGTGAGCCAAGAGACCCAGTACTTC
.,TRBV2,TRBJ1-2,.,15,CASSEVWGGLYGYTF,TGTGCCAGCAGTGAAGTGTGGGGGGGTCTCTATGGCTACACCTTC
.,TRBV7-9,TRBJ2-5,.,14,CASSLGLAQETQYF,TGTGCCAGCAGCCTCGGGCTAGCGCAAGAGACCCAGTACTTC
TRBD1,TRBV7-8,TRBJ2-1,few,15,CASRRPGGAGNEQFF,TGTGCCAGCAGACGCCCAGGGGGCGCGGGCAATGAGCAGTTCTTC
.,TRBV10-3,TRBJ1-1,.,11,CAISGETEAFF,TGTGCCATCTCAGGGGAAACTGAAGCTTTCTTT
.,TRBV2,TRBJ1-1,.,11,CVSSFDIEAFF,TGTGTCAGCAGTTTCGACATAGAGGCTTTCTTT
.,TRBV4-3,TRBJ2-3,.,17,CASSQDNGVRRRDTQYF,TGCGCCAGCAGCCAAGATAACGGGGTCCGACGACGAGATACGCAGTATTTT
TRBD1,TRBV4-1,TRBJ1-2,once,16,CASSQDPQGYTNGYTF,TGCGCCAGCAGCCAAGATCCACAGGGGTATACCAATGGCTACACCTTC
TRBD1,TRBV5-1,TRBJ1-1,few,15,CASSLAQGAYSEAFF,TGCGCCAGCAGCTTGGCCCAGGGGGCTTACTCTGAAGCTTTCTTT
.,TRBV7-7,TRBJ1-4,.,13,CASSLTSAGELFF,TGTGCCAGCAGCTTGACCTCCGCGGGGGAACTGTTTTTT
.,TRBV7-2,TRBJ1-1,.,11,CASGRYTEAFF,TGTGCCAGCGGCAGATACACTGAAGCTTTCTTT
.,TRBV13,TRBJ2-7,few,13,CASSFTGNYEQYF,TGTGCCAGCAGTTTTACAGGGAACTACGAGCAGTACTTC
.,TRBV10-3,TRBJ2-5,.,13,CAISGGGLETQYF,TGTGCCATCAGTGGGGGAGGTCTGGAGACCCAGTACTTC
.,TRBV6-5,TRBJ2-7,.,13,CASSGTFPYEQYF,TGTGCCAGCAGTGGGACATTTCCCTACGAGCAGTACTTC
.,TRBV7-8,TRBJ1-1,once,15,CASSLDAGVNTEAFF,TGTGCCAGCAGCTTAGACGCAGGGGTCAACACTGAAGCTTTCTTT
.,TRBV2,TRBJ2-3,few,17,CASSEVGTHVFTDTQYF,TGTGCCAGCAGTGAGGTTGGGACACACGTATTCACAGATACGCAGTATTTT
.,TRBV10-3,TRBJ1-5,.,15,CAISEGDGANQPQHF,TGTGCCATCAGTGAAGGGGATGGTGCCAATCAGCCCCAGCATTTT
.,TRBV5-4,TRBJ1-1,.,17,CASSSPAAGQMNTEAFF,TGTGCCAGCAGTTCCCCCGCCGCTGGTCAGATGAACACTGAAGCTTTCTTT
.,TRBV10-3,TRBJ2-2,.,14,CAITVDRNTGELFF,TGTGCCATCACCGTGGACAGGAACACCGGGGAGCTGTTTTTT
.,TRBV29-1,TRBJ1-2,.,12,CSVVRGDYGYTF,TGCAGCGTTGTACGGGGAGACTATGGCTACACCTTC
TRBD1,TRBV6-6,TRBJ2-7,.,15,CASSKPGQGKFEQYF,TGTGCCAGCAGTAAGCCGGGACAGGGAAAATTCGAGCAGTACTTC
.,TRBV4-1,TRBJ2-2,.,14,CASSYRANTGELFF,TGCGCCAGCAGCTACAGGGCCAACACCGGGGAGCTGTTTTTT
TRBD1,TRBV29-1,TRBJ1-2,.,12,CSDTGGGYGYTF,TGCAGCGATACAGGGGGGGGCTATGGCTACACCTTC
.,TRBV19,TRBJ1-2,.,14,CASSFPDSRWGYTF,TGTGCCAGTAGTTTTCCGGACAGCCGGTGGGGCTACACCTTC
.,TRBV7-9,TRBJ1-1,.,13,CASSLIRRSEAFF,TGTGCCAGCAGCTTAATCCGGAGGTCTGAAGCTTTCTTT
.,TRBV4-1,TRBJ1-6,.,14,CASSQGTPNSPLHF,TGCGCCAGCAGCCAAGGGACACCCAATTCACCCCTCCACTTT
.,TRBV6-6,TRBJ2-7,.,14,CASTEQASSYEQYF,TGTGCCAGCACTGAACAGGCAAGCTCCTACGAGCAGTACTTC